This entry lists 24 T cell receptor beta chains sequenced from one sample in a study of cytomegalovirus exposure and HLA in healthy donors. The PCR employed 60 Vbeta primers together with 13 Jbeta primers. Produced via immunoSEQ multiplex PCR; TCRdb's table is partial and in-frame only. Altogether approximately 150,000 clones are present, about two thirds being singletons, with the ten largest covering 8% to 13%. Sequencing was done on a sample of PBMCs. The receptors were gathered from a man in his thirties or forties in good health and CMV-seropositive.

The chain joins TRBV13 to TRBJ2-7; weak D call: TRBD1 (6 bases). Germline CDR1 reads PRHDT; CDR2 reads FYEKMQ (reference sequence). This CDR3 is built from 14 residues. The V gene lost 5 bases and the J gene lost 0 bases, with 11 bases spanning the gap. CDR3 bases: TGTGCCAGCAGCGGACAGTCGAGCTCCTACGAGCAGTACTTC. It encodes CASSGQSSSYEQYF.

This clone was observed once. The V and J genes are TRBV6-5 and TRBJ2-7, with a tentative D call TRBD2 (6 bases). Germline lookup yields CDR1 MNHEY and CDR2 SVGAGI. CDR3 length equals 13 residues. Trimming removed 6 bases from V and 0 bases from J, with 9 bases in between. CDR3 protein: CASSRLGSYEQYF. The CDR3, as DNA: TGTGCCAGCAGCAGACTAGGCTCCTACGAGCAGTACTTC.

This chain joins TRBV7-9 and TRBJ2-7; D is possibly TRBD1 (5 bases). This CDR3 spans 14 amino acids. Trimming cost V 3 bases and J 0 bases, with 9 bases left between them. Germline assignment: CDR1 SEHNR and CDR2 FQNEAQ (reference sequence). The chain's CDR3 is CASSLTAPSYEQYF. In nucleotides, the CDR3 is TGTGCCAGCAGCTTGACAGCACCCTCCTACGAGCAGTACTTC.

The chain is built from TRBV4-1 and TRBJ2-5; perhaps TRBD2 as D (6 bases). This CDR3 region has 16 residues. Trimming left V 0 bases short and J 7 bases short, with 18 bases between. Germline V CDR1 and CDR2: MGHRA, YSYEKL. The CDR3 sequence is CASSQEPPLAPGTQYF. CDR3 DNA sequence: TGCGCCAGCAGCCAAGAACCCCCCCTAGCGCCAGGGACCCAGTACTTC.

V and J are TRBV5-3 and TRBJ2-5; no definite D call. TRBV5-3 is classed as an ORF, of uncertain function. The ends were cut back, 6 bases at V and 0 bases at J, with 15 bases in the middle. The CDR3 is 15 residues long. Written as DNA, the CDR3 is TGTGCCAGAATCCAGACACACCTGTACCAAGAGACCCAGTACTTC. Amino acids: CARIQTHLYQETQYF.

V and J are TRBV7-9 and TRBJ2-7, with D possibly being TRBD2 (5 bases). Germline assignment: CDR1 SEHNR and CDR2 FQNEAQ (reference sequence). The CDR3 is 14 residues long. The germline V and J ends were trimmed by 4 bases and 5 bases, with 15 bases remaining between them. The CDR3 spells CASSSQAVGDEQYF. The CDR3 DNA is TGTGCCAGCAGCTCGCAGGCAGTGGGAGACGAGCAGTACTTC.

The chain couples TRBV7-9 to TRBJ1-1; D possibly corresponds to TRBD1 (5 bases). CDR3 length: 15 amino acids. Germline loops: CDR1 SEHNR, CDR2 FQNEAQ (reference sequence). Trimming left V 5 bases short and J 1 base short, with 14 bases between. The CDR3 protein is CASSQANRQNTEAFF. The CDR3 nucleotides read TGTGCCAGCAGCCAGGCTAACAGGCAGAACACTGAAGCTTTCTTT. Full variable domain (missing parts from reference TRBV7-9 and TRBJ1-1): DTGVSQNPRHKITKRGQNVTFRCDPISEHNRLYWYRQTLGQGPEFLTYFQNEAQLEKSRLLSDRFSAERPKGSFSTLEIQRTEQGDSAMYLCASSQANRQNTEAFFGQGTRLTVV.

This clone was observed a handful of times. The CDR3 region is CAISTGTSYEQYF. CDR3 DNA: TGTGCCATCAGTACAGGGACGTCCTACGAGCAGTACTTC. The chain carries TRBV10-3 and TRBJ2-7; possibly TRBD1 for D (6 bases). Germline V gives CDR1 ENHRY, CDR2 SYGVKD. The CDR3 consists of 13 residues. Trimming took off 5 bases at V and 1 base at J, with 9 bases between the two ends.

This chain uses TRBV9 with TRBJ2-1, with 13 bases identical to TRBD2. The trim removed 4 bases at V and 0 bases at J, leaving 7 bases unmatched. The CDR3 is 18 amino acids. Germline CDR1 is SGDLS and CDR2 is YYNGEE. CDR3 DNA: TGTGCCAGCAGCACAAGGACTAGCGGGAGACCCTCCTACAATGAGCAGTTCTTC. Its translation is CASSTRTSGRPSYNEQFF.

The chain uses TRBV5-4 and TRBJ2-3; weak D call: TRBD1 (6 bases). The length of the CDR3 is 15 residues. CDR1 is SGHNT, CDR2 YYREEE, per germline (reference sequence). The ends were cut back, 4 bases at V and 2 bases at J, with 14 bases in the middle. CDR3 nucleotides: TGTGCCAGCAGCCCTTCGACAGGTATCACAGATACGCAGTATTTT. Protein: CASSPSTGITDTQYF.

CDR3 nucleotides: TGTGCCAGCAGCTTGGACAGGGAGCACACTGAAGCTTTCTTT. Its protein is CASSLDREHTEAFF. V and J are TRBV7-3 and TRBJ1-1; 8 nucleotides agree with TRBD1. This CDR3 has 14 residues. The ends lost 3 bases at V and 3 bases at J; junction bases unmatched: 3. CDR1 is SGHTA and CDR2 is FQGTGA in the germline V gene.

This chain uses TRBV5-1 with TRBJ2-5; TRBD2 might be the D (5 bases). Per germline, CDR1 SGHRS and CDR2 YFSETQ. The CDR3 totals 14 residues. V lost 4 bases and J 5 bases, leaving 15 bases between the germline ends. The CDR3, as DNA: TGCGCCAGCAGCGTTGGATCCCCGGGGGAGACCCAGTACTTC. Protein sequence: CASSVGSPGETQYF.

The chain is built from TRBV9 and TRBJ2-5, with 8 bases that match TRBD1. The ends lost 1 base at V and 5 bases at J; junction bases unmatched: 7. Germline V gives CDR1 SGDLS, CDR2 YYNGEE. There are 15 residues in the CDR3. CDR3 in amino acids: CASSVSTGGGETQYF. CDR3 nucleotides: TGTGCCAGCAGCGTATCAACAGGGGGTGGGGAGACCCAGTACTTC.

The chain couples TRBV10-1 to TRBJ2-5; TRBD2 agrees at 9 bases. CDR3 length equals 15 residues. Trimming cost V 3 bases and J 5 bases; bases outside gene matches: 7. Germline CDR1 WNHNN, CDR2 SYGVQD (reference sequence). The CDR3 region is CASSDDFSGSETQYF. The CDR3 DNA is TGCGCCAGCAGTGACGATTTTAGCGGGAGTGAGACCCAGTACTTC.

This chain joins TRBV12-5 and TRBJ2-1, with D possibly being TRBD2 (5 bases). This CDR3 comprises 18 residues. The V gene's germline CDR1 is LGHNT and CDR2 FRNRAP. Deletions cut 3 bases from V and 8 bases from J, with 26 bases between. In nucleotides, the CDR3 is TGTGCTAGTGGTTTCCCCCTCCGTGGGGAACTTTCGGAGGATGAGCAGTTCTTC. Protein product: CASGFPLRGELSEDEQFF.

J is TRBJ2-5 and V is TRBV5-1, with 11 bases that match TRBD2. The trim removed 3 bases at V and 5 bases at J, leaving 12 bases unmatched. Germline loops: CDR1 SGHRS, CDR2 YFSETQ. The CDR3 has 17 amino acids. CDR3 coding DNA: TGCGCCAGCAGCTCAGCCCTAACTAGCGGGAGTGGCGAGACCCAGTACTTC. Its protein is CASSSALTSGSGETQYF. The full variable domain, rest sourced from reference TRBV5-1 and TRBJ2-5, is KAGVTQTPRYLIKTRGQQVTLSCSPISGHRSVSWYQQTPGQGLQFLFEYFSETQRNKGNFPGRFSGRQFSNSRSEMNVSTLELGDSALYLCASSSALTSGSGETQYFGPGTRLLVL.

This clone was seen a handful of times. The chain recombines TRBV4-1 with TRBJ1-1; 7 bases match TRBD1. This CDR3 has 13 amino acids. Trimming took 4 bases from V and 7 from J; bases not matched to a gene: 6. Germline CDR1 is MGHRA and CDR2 is YSYEKL. CDR3 DNA sequence: TGCGCCAGCAGCCTTGCGGGACAGAGTGAAGCTTTCTTT. It yields the protein CASSLAGQSEAFF.

The chain has TRBV4-1 and TRBJ2-7; 9 nucleotides agree with TRBD1. Trimming cost V 4 bases and J 2 bases; bases outside gene matches: 6. Germline loops: CDR1 MGHRA, CDR2 YSYEKL. The CDR3 covers 15 residues. For the CDR3, the DNA is TGCGCCAGCAGCCTTCGGACAGGGGATACCTACGAGCAGTACTTC. Encoded protein: CASSLRTGDTYEQYF.

This clone was recorded only once. The genes are TRBV9 and TRBJ2-7; TRBD2 matches 12 bases. CDR3 size: 18 residues. Germline CDR1 reads SGDLS; CDR2 reads YYNGEE. Trimming at V came to 4 bases and at J to 7 bases, leaving 18 bases not matched to a gene. As DNA, the CDR3 is TGTGCCAGCAGCCGCGGACTAGCGGGACCCAAGGCATCGGGGGAGCAGTACTTC. The encoded protein is CASSRGLAGPKASGEQYF.

The chain carries TRBV7-9 and TRBJ1-5; weak D call: TRBD1 (6 bases). CDR1 and CDR2 from the germline V gene are SEHNR and FQNEAQ (reference sequence). This CDR3 is 16 amino acids long. Trimming pared 5 bases from V and 5 bases from J, leaving 19 bases between. The CDR3 DNA reads as TGTGCCAGCAGCGATAGGGGCAGGGGACGAGATCAGCCCCAGCATTTT. Translating gives CASSDRGRGRDQPQHF.

CDR3 region: CASSLQGSDGYTF. In nucleotides, the CDR3 is TGCGCCAGCAGCCTACAGGGGTCTGATGGCTACACCTTC. The chain couples TRBV5-1 to TRBJ1-2, with 7 positions matching TRBD1. The V gene's germline CDR1 is SGHRS and CDR2 YFSETQ. Trimming removed 4 bases from V and 6 bases from J; junction bases left unmatched: 6. The CDR3 has 13 amino acids.

This sequence joins TRBV30 and TRBJ2-1; TRBD2 matches 9 bases. The ends lost 2 bases at V and 8 bases at J; junction bases unmatched: 4. CDR1 and CDR2 (germline): GTSNPN, SVGIG (reference sequence). The CDR3 spans 13 residues. The CDR3 region is CAWSSGRTDEQFF. DNA for the CDR3: TGTGCCTGGAGTAGCGGGAGGACGGATGAGCAGTTCTTC.

Details on this clone: The junction differs from germline at one of its ends, possibly a read error. The genes are TRBV6-1 and TRBJ1-2, with TRBD1 as a possible D gene (6 bases). There are 13 residues in the CDR3. CDR1 is MNHNS, CDR2 SASEGT, per germline. The CDR3 DNA reads TGTACCAGCAGTGGAGGACAGTACTATGGCTACACCTTC. It translates to CTSSGGQYYGYTF.

The chain is built from TRBV6-1 and TRBJ2-5, with unresolved D. Germline V gene sequence: CDR1 MNHNS, CDR2 SASEGT. Trimming removed 6 bases from V and 2 bases from J, with 16 bases in between. This CDR3 region has 15 residues. The CDR3 DNA is TGTGCCAGCAGCCCTACCGGTTACGAACAAGAGACCCAGTACTTC. The encoded protein is CASSPTGYEQETQYF.